Following are 10 T cell receptor beta chains from one sample sequenced in a study of blood T cell repertoires in COVID-19. Only in-frame clones appear in the TCRdb table, and some are missing; sequencing was by immunoSEQ multiplex PCR. The data contain approximately 250,000 clones, approximately 88% of them seen just once; the ten biggest clones take up around 3.2%. The sequenced sample consisted of PBMCs or T cells enriched from blood (not recorded which). The receptor source for this set is a woman in her thirties or forties who had been exposed to COVID-19.

The chain carries TRBV6-5 and TRBJ2-1; D may be TRBD2 (5 bases). Germline CDR1 and CDR2: MNHEY and SVGAGI. The CDR3 length is 15 residues. Trimming took 7 bases from V and 0 from J, leaving 13 bases between them. As DNA, the CDR3 is TGTGCCAGCAATTCTGGCGGAGGCTCCTACAATGAGCAGTTCTTC. Its protein is CASNSGGGSYNEQFF.

Comment on this clone: This CDR3 is also generated by other DNA sequences in the sample. The chain joins TRBV27 to TRBJ1-6; TRBD1 aligns across 7 bases. The CDR3 is made up of 14 amino acids. The V gene's germline CDR1 is MNHEY and CDR2 SMNVEV (reference sequence). The V gene end was trimmed by 3 bases and the J gene end by 7 bases; junction bases not matched to a gene: 3. Here the CDR3 DNA reads TGTGCCAGCAGTTTGTGGGACAGAAATTCACCCCTCCACTTT. Translating it yields CASSLWDRNSPLHF.

J is TRBJ2-5 and V is TRBV7-2, with TRBD1 matching 9 bases. Trimming took 7 bases from V and 5 from J; bases not matched to a gene: 11. The CDR3 has 15 residues. Germline CDR1 reads SGHTA; CDR2 reads FQGNSA. The CDR3 nucleotides are TGTGCCAGCAACCCCAGGGGACAGGGAGCGGAGACCCAGTACTTC. This translates into CASNPRGQGAETQYF.

The chain recombines TRBV6-2 or TRBV6-3 with TRBJ2-2; 13 bases map to TRBD2. CDR1 and CDR2 from the germline V gene are MNHEY and SVGEGT. After removal of 2 bases from V and 8 bases from J, the junction contained 11 bases not matched to a gene. CDR3 length equals 18 residues. The CDR3 region is CASSYDLGGLAGTGELFF. The CDR3 DNA reads TGTGCCAGCAGTTACGACTTAGGGGGACTAGCGGGAACAGGGGAGCTGTTTTTT.

The chain recombines TRBV13 with TRBJ2-3; 7 nucleotides match TRBD2. Germline loops: CDR1 PRHDT, CDR2 FYEKMQ (reference sequence). CDR3 length equals 16 residues. Losses at the gene ends were 5 bases for V and 2 bases for J; bases not matched to a gene: 10. The CDR3 region is CASSPGLGGDTDTQYF. As DNA, the CDR3 is TGTGCCAGCAGCCCGGGACTGGGAGGGGACACAGATACGCAGTATTTT.

V and J are TRBV4-2 and TRBJ1-3; 7 bases are shared with TRBD1. Trimming took 0 bases from V and 1 from J; bases not matched to a gene: 3. The CDR3 loop spans 16 amino acids. Germline CDR1 is LGHNA and CDR2 is YNFKEQ. The CDR3 spells CASSQEGQSSGNTIYF. The CDR3 DNA reads TGTGCCAGCAGCCAAGAGGGACAGTCTTCTGGAAACACCATATATTTT.

The chain recombines TRBV7-3 with TRBJ2-1; 13 bases align to TRBD2. Looked up from germline, CDR1 is SGHTA and CDR2 is FQGTGA. V lost 5 bases and J lost 5; bases outside the gene matches: 3. This CDR3 has 15 residues. CDR3 sequence (DNA): TGTGCCAGCAGCCAGACTAGCGGGAGGAACAATGAGCAGTTCTTC. It codes for CASSQTSGRNNEQFF.

The chain employs TRBV6-2 or TRBV6-3 and TRBJ1-1, with D unclear. V was trimmed by 2 bases and J by 0 bases, leaving 7 bases between them. This CDR3 has 14 amino acids. The germline V gene has CDR1 MNHEY and CDR2 SVGEGT. In DNA, the CDR3 is TGTGCCAGCAGTTACCCGTCCTTGAACACTGAAGCTTTCTTT. Its translation: CASSYPSLNTEAFF.

The chain couples TRBV14 to TRBJ1-2; 9 nucleotides agree with TRBD1. CDR3 size: 16 residues. Germline lookup yields CDR1 SGHDN and CDR2 FVKESK. The V segment lost 6 bases and the J segment 3 bases; nucleotides outside the gene matches: 11. CDR3 in amino acids: CASSPSRTGVYYGYTF. The CDR3 region has the DNA TGTGCCAGCAGTCCGAGCCGGACAGGGGTCTACTATGGCTACACCTTC.

The rearrangement joins TRBV7-2 to TRBJ1-5; the D is unclear. Trimming left V 1 base short and J 6 bases short, with 7 bases between. From germline, CDR1 is SGHTA and CDR2 FQGNSA. The CDR3 runs to 13 residues. CDR3 residues: CASSLDGGQPQHF. CDR3 bases: TGTGCCAGCAGCTTAGACGGTGGTCAGCCCCAGCATTTT. Full variable domain (remainder filled in from reference TRBV7-2 and TRBJ1-5): GAGVSQSPSNKVTEKGKDVELRCDPISGHTALYWYRQSLGQGLEFLIYFQGNSAPDKSGLPSDRFSAERTGGSVSTLTIQRTQQEDSAVYLCASSLDGGQPQHFGDGTRLSIL.